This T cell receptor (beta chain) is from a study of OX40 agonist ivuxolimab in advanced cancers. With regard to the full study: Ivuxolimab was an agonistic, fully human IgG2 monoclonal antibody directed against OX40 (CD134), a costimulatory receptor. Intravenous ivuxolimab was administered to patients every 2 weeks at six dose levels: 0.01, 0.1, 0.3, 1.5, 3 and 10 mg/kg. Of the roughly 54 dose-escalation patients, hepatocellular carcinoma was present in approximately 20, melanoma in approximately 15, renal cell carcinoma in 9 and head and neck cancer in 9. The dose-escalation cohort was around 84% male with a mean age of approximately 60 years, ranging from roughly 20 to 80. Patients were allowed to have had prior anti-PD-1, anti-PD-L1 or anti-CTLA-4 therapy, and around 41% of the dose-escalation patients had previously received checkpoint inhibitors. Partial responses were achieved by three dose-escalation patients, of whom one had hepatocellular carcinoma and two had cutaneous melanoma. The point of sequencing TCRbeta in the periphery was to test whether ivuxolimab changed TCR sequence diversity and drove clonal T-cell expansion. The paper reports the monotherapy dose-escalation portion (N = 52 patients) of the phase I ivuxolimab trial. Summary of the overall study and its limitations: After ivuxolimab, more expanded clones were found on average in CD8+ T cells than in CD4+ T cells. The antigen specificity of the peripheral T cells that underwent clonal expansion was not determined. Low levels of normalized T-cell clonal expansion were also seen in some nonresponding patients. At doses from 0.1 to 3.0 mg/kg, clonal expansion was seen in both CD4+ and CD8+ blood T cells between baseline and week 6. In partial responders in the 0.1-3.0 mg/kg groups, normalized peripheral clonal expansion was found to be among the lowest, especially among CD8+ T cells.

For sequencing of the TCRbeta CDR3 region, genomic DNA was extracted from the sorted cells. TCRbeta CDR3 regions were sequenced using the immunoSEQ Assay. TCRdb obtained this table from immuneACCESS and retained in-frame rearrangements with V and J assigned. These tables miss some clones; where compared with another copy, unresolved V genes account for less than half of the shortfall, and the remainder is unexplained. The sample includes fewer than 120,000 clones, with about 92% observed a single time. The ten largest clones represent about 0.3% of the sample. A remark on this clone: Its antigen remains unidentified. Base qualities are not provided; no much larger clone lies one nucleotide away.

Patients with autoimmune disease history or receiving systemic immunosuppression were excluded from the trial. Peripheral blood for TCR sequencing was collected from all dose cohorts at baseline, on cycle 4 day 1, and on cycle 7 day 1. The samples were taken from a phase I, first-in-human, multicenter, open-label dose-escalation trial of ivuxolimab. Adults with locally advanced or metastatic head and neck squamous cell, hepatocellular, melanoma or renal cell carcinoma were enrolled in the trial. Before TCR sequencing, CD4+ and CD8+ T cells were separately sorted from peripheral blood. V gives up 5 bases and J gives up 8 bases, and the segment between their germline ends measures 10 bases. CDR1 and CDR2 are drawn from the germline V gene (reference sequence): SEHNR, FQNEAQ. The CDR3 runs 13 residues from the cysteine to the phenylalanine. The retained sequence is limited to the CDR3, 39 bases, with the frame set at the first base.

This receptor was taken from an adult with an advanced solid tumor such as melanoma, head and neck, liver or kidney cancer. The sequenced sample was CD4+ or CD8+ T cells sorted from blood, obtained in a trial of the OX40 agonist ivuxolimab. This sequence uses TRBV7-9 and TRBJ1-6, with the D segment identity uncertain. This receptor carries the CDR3 CASSLNLDSPLHF. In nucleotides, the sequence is TGTGCCAGCAGCCTCAACTTAGATTCACCCCTCCACTTT.